This T cell receptor beta chain was sequenced in a study of blood T cell repertoires in COVID-19. Study summary: Spain, Italy and the United States supplied samples that represented acute and convalescent COVID-19. Nucleic acid was either cDNA or gDNA, and it came from T cells, B-cell-depleted T cells, or PBMCs.

Original methodology: Counts of nucleated cells, estimated from reference gene primer amplification, were obtained. Clones were sequenced by immunoSEQ multiplex PCR, and TCRdb holds only the in-frame ones, with some missing. The D gene and trimming were derived from the DNA, and the V and J assignments and clone size from that table. This table holds some 180,000 clones, 60% to 85% found once. Germline lookup yields CDR1 GTSNPN and CDR2 SVGIG (reference sequence). The CDR3 runs to 13 residues. V lost 5 bases and J lost 1, with 11 bases in between. This TCR was recovered from a woman in her forties or fifties with active or convalescent COVID-19. The sequenced sample was peripheral blood. The chain is built from TRBV30 and TRBJ1-1; D possibly corresponds to TRBD1 (6 bases). CDR3 region: CAWRTGRNTEAFF. DNA for the CDR3: TGTGCCTGGCGTACAGGGAGGAACACTGAAGCTTTCTTT. Using reference TRBV30 and TRBJ1-1 for the parts outside the CDR3, the full variable domain is SQTIHQWPATLVQPVGSPLSLECTVEGTSNPNLYWYRQAAGRGLQLLFYSVGIGQISSEVPQNLSASRPQDRQFILSSKKLLLSDSGFYLCAWRTGRNTEAFFGQGTRLTVV.